One and the same sample provided the 6 T cell receptor beta chains below, sequenced in a study of cytomegalovirus exposure and HLA in healthy donors. Measured with immunoSEQ multiplex PCR; TCRdb has only the in-frame clones, and not every one. Among some 41,000 clones listed, over 85% were seen once. The specimen sequenced was PBMCs. The receptors were sampled from a woman aged 18-29 years in good health and CMV-seronegative.

V usage is TRBV28 and J usage is TRBJ2-1; 8 bases line up with TRBD2. The CDR3 extends over 14 amino acids. Trimming took 4 bases from V and 7 from J; bases not matched to a gene: 6. The germline V gene has CDR1 MDHEN and CDR2 SYDVKM. The DNA for the CDR3 is TGTGCCAGCAGTTCCCCGGTAGCGGGAAATGAGCAGTTCTTC. It is translated as CASSSPVAGNEQFF.

This chain uses TRBV19 with TRBJ1-5; 9 bases are shared with TRBD1. CDR3 length: 15 residues. V shed 4 bases, J shed 5 bases, and the junction held 6 bases outside the gene matches. The germline V gene has CDR1 LNHDA and CDR2 SQIVND (reference sequence). CDR3 DNA sequence: TGTGCCAGTAGTACGAGCACAGGGGGCGATCAGCCCCAGCATTTT. The encoded protein is CASSTSTGGDQPQHF.

The genes are TRBV27 and TRBJ2-7; 7 nucleotides align to TRBD1. Germline CDR1 MNHEY, CDR2 SMNVEV (reference sequence). CDR3 length equals 13 residues. The V gene end was trimmed by 4 bases and the J gene end by 2 bases; junction bases not matched to a gene: 2. CDR3 sequence reads: CASSWDRAYEQYF. Here the CDR3 DNA reads TGTGCCAGCAGTTGGGACAGAGCCTACGAGCAGTACTTC.

The chain couples TRBV5-1 to TRBJ2-7; 9 nucleotides agree with TRBD2. Germline CDR1 reads SGHRS; CDR2 reads YFSETQ. The CDR3 spans 16 residues. The V and J ends lost 3 bases and 0 bases, in that order; junction bases with no gene match: 7. This CDR3 reads CASSSRLAGFSYEQYF. CDR3 nucleotides: TGCGCCAGCAGCTCCCGTCTAGCGGGGTTCTCCTACGAGCAGTACTTC. Complete variable domain (other parts from reference TRBV5-1 and TRBJ2-7): KAGVTQTPRYLIKTRGQQVTLSCSPISGHRSVSWYQQTPGQGLQFLFEYFSETQRNKGNFPGRFSGRQFSNSRSEMNVSTLELGDSALYLCASSSRLAGFSYEQYFGPGTRLTVT.

The chain recombines TRBV27 with TRBJ2-5; perhaps TRBD1 as D (6 bases). CDR3 length: 15 residues. Germline values: CDR1 MNHEY, CDR2 SMNVEV (reference sequence). Deletions cut 7 bases from V and 5 bases from J, with 20 bases between. CDR3 nucleotide sequence: TGTGCCAGCACCTCTCTGGTACAGGGTAAGGAGACCCAGTACTTC. Its translation is CASTSLVQGKETQYF.

Only a few counts were recorded for this clone. This chain's CDR3 is CASSQGRGNSNQPQHF. In DNA form, the CDR3 reads TGCGCCAGCAGCCAAGGTAGAGGGAATAGCAATCAGCCCCAGCATTTT. The J gene is TRBJ1-5, the V gene TRBV4-1; D is uncertain. Germline CDR1 MGHRA, CDR2 YSYEKL. The CDR3 spans 16 residues. Trimming took 1 base from V and 0 from J, leaving 10 bases between them.